This T cell receptor (beta chain) is drawn from a study of T cell responses to AZD1222 COVID-19 vaccine. General study results and limits: White British ancestry dominated among donors, who included more females, and clonal diversity was possibly underestimated. Vaccination with two AZD1222 doses was followed by a rise in Spike-specific TCR breadth and depth. Spike as a whole was targeted by vaccine-associated CD4 TCRs, dominant at 160-218 and 743-854.

As for this clone: Its antigen is unidentified.

From germline, CDR1 is MNHEY and CDR2 SVGAGI. The CDR3 extends over 14 amino acids. Trimming removed 6 bases from V and 7 bases from J, with 13 bases in between. Repertoires were generated with immunoSEQ multiplex PCR, while TCRdb's copy carries only in-frame clones and drops some. Of approximately 140,000 clones listed, 92% are singletons. Combined were second doses at about 4 or about 12 weeks. Sequenced material: peripheral blood, taken 28 days after the second AZD1222 dose. The TCR was taken from an adult who received the AZD1222 COVID-19 vaccine. The rearrangement links TRBV6-5 to TRBJ1-6; D call uncertain. The CDR3 region is CASRSLEQNSPLHF. In DNA, the CDR3 is TGTGCCAGCAGATCGTTGGAACAGAATTCACCCCTCCACTTT.